The rows below give T cell receptor beta chains drawn from one sample of a study of cytomegalovirus exposure and HLA in healthy donors. TCRdb's table, derived via immunoSEQ multiplex PCR, lists solely in-frame clones and lacks some. The sample has some 190,000 clones, around four fifths seen once. The source material was PBMCs. The source of these receptors is a woman aged 40-49 years in good health and CMV-seronegative. CDR3s include the opening cysteine and the closing phenylalanine or tryptophan. The order of the fields is V gene, clone size, D gene, J gene, CDR3 protein, CDR3 DNA. D genes are given only for firm matches. Clone size is not always given. Where it is, it says once, few, many or a class for expanded clones.

TRBV18	.	TRBD1	TRBJ1-1	CASSPGQSPLSTEAFF	TGTGCCAGCTCACCGGGACAGAGCCCCCTGAGCACTGAAGCTTTCTTT
TRBV9	.	.	TRBJ2-2	CASSLQGGGIGELFF	TGTGCCAGCAGCTTACAGGGGGGAGGGATCGGGGAGCTGTTTTTT
TRBV9	.	.	TRBJ2-7	CASSLSIDRYGEQYF	TGTGCCAGCAGCCTTTCCATAGACAGGTACGGCGAGCAGTACTTC
TRBV30	.	.	TRBJ1-1	CAWSLTVGNTEAFF	TGTGCCTGGAGTCTCACAGTGGGGAACACTGAAGCTTTCTTT
TRBV7-9	.	TRBD2	TRBJ2-3	CASGTSGSTDTQYF	TGTGCCAGCGGGACTAGCGGGAGTACAGATACGCAGTATTTT
TRBV18	.	.	TRBJ1-4	CASSPSATNEKLFF	TGTGCCAGCTCACCGTCTGCAACTAATGAAAAACTGTTTTTT
TRBV20-1	few	.	TRBJ1-2	CSAPDGYTF	TGCAGTGCCCCCGATGGCTACACCTTC
TRBV6-6	.	.	TRBJ1-2	CASSYSGGINYGYTF	TGTGCCAGCAGTTACTCGGGGGGGATAAACTATGGCTACACCTTC
TRBV7-2	.	TRBD2	TRBJ2-1	CASSWTSGRSNEQFF	TGTGCCAGCAGCTGGACTAGCGGGAGGTCCAATGAGCAGTTCTTC
TRBV6-1	.	.	TRBJ1-1	CASSVTGRTEAFF	TGTGCCAGCAGTGTGACAGGACGCACTGAAGCTTTCTTT
TRBV29-1	.	.	TRBJ1-5	CSVPGGGSNQPQHF	TGCAGCGTTCCCGGGGGTGGAAGCAATCAGCCCCAGCATTTT
TRBV27	.	TRBD1	TRBJ1-1	CASSFGTANTEAFF	TGTGCCAGCAGTTTCGGGACAGCCAACACTGAAGCTTTCTTT
TRBV11-1	.	TRBD1	TRBJ2-5	CASSRGQGVQETQYF	TGTGCCAGCAGCCGGGGACAGGGGGTTCAAGAGACCCAGTACTTC
TRBV19	few	.	TRBJ1-3	CASTLDRSSGNTIYF	TGTGCCAGTACCCTGGACAGAAGCTCTGGAAACACCATATATTTT
TRBV5-1	.	TRBD1	TRBJ1-2	CASSLWNRGSNYGYTF	TGCGCCAGCAGCTTGTGGAACAGGGGGTCTAACTATGGCTACACCTTC
TRBV4-3	few	.	TRBJ2-1	CASSQDRTPYNEQFF	TGCGCCAGCAGCCAAGATCGGACTCCCTACAATGAGCAGTTCTTC
TRBV5-1	.	TRBD2	TRBJ2-3	CASRIHTSGTDTQYF	TGCGCCAGCAGGATTCATACTAGCGGCACAGATACGCAGTATTTT
TRBV2	.	.	TRBJ2-6	CASRLTQVTYSSGANVLTF	TGTGCCAGCAGGCTAACACAGGTCACTTACAGCTCTGGGGCCAACGTCCTGACTTTC
TRBV2	once	.	TRBJ1-5	CASTSDSNQPQHF	TGTGCCAGCACGTCAGATTCTAATCAGCCCCAGCATTTT
TRBV4-1	.	TRBD2	TRBJ2-3	CASSQYPGAGNTDTQYF	TGCGCCAGCAGCCAATACCCCGGAGCGGGAAACACAGATACGCAGTATTTT
TRBV4-3	.	TRBD1	TRBJ2-5	CASSPTGGPNLQETQYF	TGCGCCAGCAGCCCGACAGGGGGCCCTAATCTCCAAGAGACCCAGTACTTC
TRBV7-2	.	TRBD1	TRBJ1-6	CASSLGQGYNSPLHF	TGTGCCAGCAGCTTAGGACAGGGGTATAATTCACCCCTCCACTTT
TRBV6-1	.	.	TRBJ2-1	CASAVFSYNEQFF	TGTGCCAGCGCGGTGTTCTCCTACAATGAGCAGTTCTTC
TRBV6-5	.	TRBD1	TRBJ1-2	CASTPGQGRGYTF	TGTGCCAGCACCCCGGGACAGGGAAGAGGCTACACCTTC
TRBV27	.	.	TRBJ1-3	CASSLSWGRGNTIYF	TGTGCCAGCAGTTTATCGTGGGGCCGTGGAAACACCATATATTTT
TRBV29-1	.	TRBD2	TRBJ2-1	CSVGTSGDNEQFF	TGCAGCGTTGGAACTAGCGGGGACAATGAGCAGTTCTTC
TRBV4-1	.	.	TRBJ1-2	CASSQDGGQGGYTF	TGCGCCAGCAGCCAAGACGGAGGGCAGGGTGGCTACACCTTC
TRBV7-9	.	TRBD1	TRBJ2-1	CSSSQRDRGQKQFF	TGTTCCAGCAGCCAAAGGGACAGGGGGCAGAAGCAGTTCTTC
TRBV7-2	once	TRBD2	TRBJ2-3	CASSLDSGRVTDTQYF	TGTGCCAGCAGCTTAGATAGCGGGCGGGTCACAGATACGCAGTATTTT
TRBV5-4	.	TRBD2	TRBJ2-5	CASSLPGGRQETQYF	TGTGCCAGCAGCCTACCGGGGGGGCGACAAGAGACCCAGTACTTC
TRBV4-1	.	.	TRBJ1-5	CASSQGMGQGFSPSIF	.
TRBV9	.	.	TRBJ1-6	CASSVGQPNSPLHF	TGTGCCAGCAGCGTAGGACAACCCAATTCACCCCTCCACTTT
TRBV6-6	.	.	TRBJ1-2	CASSFSEGLDGYTF	TGTGCCAGCAGTTTCTCGGAGGGGTTGGATGGCTACACCTTC
TRBV5-1	.	TRBD1	TRBJ1-5	CASSYTGGSQPQHF	TGCGCCAGCAGCTATACAGGGGGAAGTCAGCCCCAGCATTTT
TRBV11-2	.	.	TRBJ1-2	CASSSSAPTEGYTF	TGTGCCAGCAGCTCGTCAGCTCCGACGGAGGGCTACACCTTC
TRBV5-8	.	.	TRBJ1-2	CASRRVYGYTF	TGTGCCAGCAGACGGGTCTATGGCTACACCTTC
TRBV5-4	once	TRBD2	TRBJ2-3	CASSLDLAGITDTQYF	TGTGCCAGCAGCTTGGATCTAGCGGGGATCACAGATACGCAGTATTTT
TRBV7-3	.	TRBD1	TRBJ2-1	CASSITGGSYNEQFF	TGTGCCAGCAGCATAACAGGGGGCTCCTACAATGAGCAGTTCTTC
TRBV7-8	.	.	TRBJ2-1	CASSLRRAPGAYNEQFF	TGTGCCAGCAGCTTAAGGCGGGCGCCAGGAGCATACAATGAGCAGTTCTTC
TRBV30	.	.	TRBJ2-1	CAWSVSRGGVRDGPWNEQFF	TGTGCCTGGAGTGTTAGTAGGGGCGGGGTCAGGGATGGACCTTGGAATGAGCAGTTCTTC
TRBV13	.	.	TRBJ1-3	CASSLSGFGNTIYF	TGTGCCAGCAGCCTCAGTGGTTTTGGAAACACCATATATTTT
TRBV30	.	.	TRBJ1-4	CAWTAGGGFEKLFF	TGTGCCTGGACGGCCGGGGGGGGCTTCGAAAAACTGTTTTTT
TRBV11-3	.	TRBD1	TRBJ1-2	CASSLGGQGTTNYGYTF	TGTGCCAGCAGCTTGGGAGGACAGGGGACAACTAACTATGGCTACACCTTC
TRBV9	.	.	TRBJ1-5	CASSVGSTDQPQHF	TGTGCCAGCAGCGTAGGGTCGACAGATCAGCCCCAGCATTTT
TRBV19	.	TRBD1	TRBJ1-1	CASSIGQGWDTEAFF	TGTGCCAGTAGTATTGGACAGGGATGGGACACTGAAGCTTTCTTT
TRBV19	.	.	TRBJ1-3	CASSSTGGAPGNTIYF	TGTGCCAGTAGTTCAACCGGAGGGGCTCCTGGAAACACCATATATTTT
TRBV14	.	.	TRBJ1-2	CASGGQGGYGYTF	TGTGCCAGCGGGGGCCAGGGCGGCTATGGCTACACCTTC
TRBV7-9	once	TRBD1	TRBJ1-1	CSSSLGGQGMNTEAFF	TGTTCCAGCAGCTTAGGGGGACAGGGGATGAACACTGAAGCTTTCTTT
TRBV4-3	.	.	TRBJ1-2	CASSQDTPGGYTF	TGCGCCAGCAGCCAAGATACCCCAGGTGGCTACACCTTC
TRBV7-9	.	TRBD1	TRBJ1-4	CASSAGQDNEKLFF	TGTGCCAGCAGCGCGGGACAGGATAATGAAAAACTGTTTTTT
TRBV18	.	TRBD1	TRBJ1-6	CASSLAGTESSSPLHF	TGTGCCAGCTCACTGGCCGGGACAGAGAGTAGTTCACCCCTCCACTTT
TRBV6-1	.	.	TRBJ1-4	CASSPQEDSEKLFF	TGTGCCAGCAGTCCACAGGAAGATTCAGAAAAACTGTTTTTT
TRBV7-2	.	TRBD1	TRBJ1-2	CASSQGQGFGYTF	TGTGCCAGCAGTCAAGGACAGGGGTTCGGCTACACCTTC